Each of the 2 T cell receptor beta chains below was sequenced from the same sample in a study of T cell responses to AZD1222 COVID-19 vaccine. The repertoire was sequenced with immunoSEQ multiplex PCR; TCRdb's copy has only in-frame clones and lacks some. The sample contains roughly 130,000 clones, approximately 85% of which appear only once. The sample was peripheral blood, taken on day 0 of AZD1222 vaccination. The receptors come from an adult in good health.

This rearrangement joins TRBV27 to TRBJ2-3; no definite D call. The ends were cut back, 1 base at V and 5 bases at J, with 16 bases in the middle. The length of the CDR3 is 16 residues. Germline values: CDR1 MNHEY, CDR2 SMNVEV (reference sequence). CDR3: CASSLLSRNLLDTQYF. The CDR3 DNA follows: TGTGCCAGCAGTTTATTGTCGCGGAACCTGCTAGATACGCAGTATTTT.

V and J are TRBV25-1 and TRBJ1-1; D is unclear. Germline CDR1 MGHDK, CDR2 SYGVNS. CDR3 length equals 16 residues. V shed 5 bases and J shed 2 bases, with 18 bases lying between them. Here the CDR3 reads CASSRLDLRVNTEAFF. The CDR3 bases are TGTGCCAGCAGTCGACTTGACCTTCGGGTCAACACTGAAGCTTTCTTT.